This TCR beta chain comes out of a study of shared clonotypes between healthy human individuals. General study findings and limits: An expected dependence of interdonor clonotype sharing on sequencing depth was noted. It was the non-shared clonotypes that had lower generation probabilities than clonotypes shared by all four donors.

Turning to this clone: Its antigen is not known. An end of the junction does not agree with germline; a read error may underlie this.

Only Caucasian adults living in Nashville, Tennessee served as donors. As processed by the authors: Sequence data from immunoSEQ were junction-only and lacked quality scores; consequently, filtering differed. Clones were read by immunoSEQ multiplex PCR, and TCRdb kept only the in-frame ones, dropping some. The DNA was the basis for D and trimming; V, J and clone size are from that table. This sample yields over 2 million clones, of which approximately 90% are seen a single time; approximately 0.41% belongs to the top ten. The V gene's germline CDR1 is SGHAT and CDR2 FQNNGV. The CDR3 sequence is 15 residues long.

The sequenced material came from naive CD4+ T cells from PBMCs. Subset specified: CD45RA+ positively selected. The chain links TRBV11-2 to TRBJ1-1, with 10 bases identical to TRBD1. The origin of this receptor is a man aged 18 to 29 in good health. Some clones in this sample may be carry-over from other donors' samples. The CDR3, as DNA: TGTGCCAGCAGCCTAGACAGGGGGCGTGGAACTGAAGCTTTCTTT. Protein product: CASSLDRGRGTEAFF.